This T cell receptor beta chain stems from a study of cytomegalovirus exposure and HLA in healthy donors. Trimming pared 8 bases from V and 6 bases from J, leaving 26 bases between. This CDR3 is built from 16 residues. Per germline, CDR1 MNHEY and CDR2 SMNVEV (reference sequence). The PCR used 60 Vbeta and 13 Jbeta primers. The data were produced by immunoSEQ multiplex PCR, yet TCRdb's version contains in-frame clones alone and is incomplete. The sample lists fewer than 200,000 clones, roughly 68% occurring once. The J gene is TRBJ2-7, the V gene TRBV27; D possibly corresponds to TRBD2 (5 bases). This sequence originates from a woman aged 25 to 39 in good health and CMV-seronegative. Sequencing was done on a sample of PBMCs. The CDR3 sequence: CASGHPGEFRPGEQYF. The CDR3 nucleotides are TGTGCCAGCGGCCACCCCGGGGAGTTTCGCCCGGGCGAGCAGTACTTC.